This is a list of T cell receptor beta chains from one sample in a study of T cell responses to AZD1222 COVID-19 vaccine. The repertoire was sequenced with immunoSEQ multiplex PCR; TCRdb's copy has only in-frame clones and lacks some. The table records roughly 140,000 clones, about 93% of them present only once. The sequences come from peripheral blood, collected on day 0 of AZD1222 vaccination. These receptors were taken from an adult in good health. The CDR3 runs from the conserved cysteine through the conserved F or W. Each record gives: D gene, J gene, clone size, V gene, CDR3 protein, CDR3 DNA. The D gene is left open where the match is weak. Expanded clones are given a class, and other clones once, few, many or no size at all.

-,TRBJ1-5,-,TRBV28,CASSPPQYSNQPQHF,TGTGCCAGCAGTCCTCCGCAGTATAGCAATCAGCCCCAGCATTTT
TRBD1,TRBJ2-7,-,TRBV14,CASSQEPGGAYEQYF,TGTGCCAGCAGCCAAGAACCAGGGGGTGCCTACGAGCAGTACTTC
TRBD2,TRBJ2-5,-,TRBV4-3,CASSQQAGSSGYQETQYF,TGCGCCAGCAGCCAACAAGCGGGATCGAGCGGGTACCAAGAGACCCAGTACTTC
-,TRBJ2-1,-,TRBV4-2,CASSQAEDSYNEQFF,TGTGCCAGCAGCCAAGCGGAGGACTCCTACAATGAGCAGTTCTTC
-,TRBJ2-1,-,TRBV6-5,CAVETSRGNEQFF,TGTGCCGTAGAGACAAGTAGAGGGAATGAGCAGTTCTTC
-,TRBJ1-4,once,TRBV4-2,CASSLLDGDEKLFF,TGTGCCAGCAGCCTACTGGACGGAGATGAAAAACTGTTTTTT
-,TRBJ1-1,-,TRBV19,CASSIGFSVNTEAFF,TGTGCCAGTAGTATAGGCTTCTCAGTGAACACTGAAGCTTTCTTT
TRBD2,TRBJ2-3,once,TRBV9,CASSVASGERLEDTQYF,TGTGCCAGCAGCGTAGCAAGCGGGGAACGACTTGAAGATACGCAGTATTTT
-,TRBJ2-7,-,TRBV27,CASSPIGRAYEQYF,TGTGCCAGCAGTCCGATCGGCAGGGCTTACGAGCAGTACTTC
TRBD1,TRBJ1-1,once,TRBV15,CATSRPLSGTGETFF,TGTGCCACCAGCAGACCCCTCTCCGGGACAGGGGAAACTTTCTTT
-,TRBJ1-5,-,TRBV2,CASSEGDQPQHF,TGTGCCAGCAGTGAAGGGGATCAGCCCCAGCATTTT
-,TRBJ2-6,-,TRBV4-3,CASSQADRAGANVLTF,TGCGCCAGCAGCCAAGCCGATAGAGCTGGGGCCAACGTCCTGACTTTC
-,TRBJ1-5,-,TRBV6-2/TRBV6-3,CASSYPPGRGDQPQHF,TGTGCCAGCAGTTACCCCCCGGGCAGAGGCGATCAGCCCCAGCATTTT
-,TRBJ1-1,-,TRBV7-9,CASSLRGETEAFF,TGTGCCAGCAGCTTAAGGGGAGAGACTGAAGCTTTCTTT
TRBD2,TRBJ2-1,-,TRBV6-5,CASSYSSGNNEQFF,TGTGCCAGCAGTTACTCGAGCGGGAACAATGAGCAGTTCTTC
-,TRBJ2-7,-,TRBV12-3/TRBV12-4,CASSLRPTYEQYF,TGTGCCAGCAGTTTAAGACCGACCTACGAGCAGTACTTC
-,TRBJ2-5,-,TRBV5-4,CASSSRGQETQYF,TGTGCCAGCAGCTCTCGGGGCCAAGAGACCCAGTACTTC
TRBD1,TRBJ2-2,-,TRBV3-1/TRBV3-2,CASSTGGGSGELFF,TGTGCCAGCAGTACAGGGGGCGGCTCCGGGGAGCTGTTTTTT
-,TRBJ2-5,-,TRBV7-6,CASSFGTLYQETQYF,TGTGCCAGCAGCTTCGGGACACTTTACCAAGAGACCCAGTACTTC
-,TRBJ2-3,-,TRBV18,CASSPSGTRSDTQYF,TGTGCCAGCTCACCATCGGGGACGCGGAGTGATACGCAGTATTTT
-,TRBJ2-7,-,TRBV4-2,CASSQVGDAHEQYF,TGTGCCAGCAGCCAAGTCGGAGATGCCCACGAGCAGTACTTC
-,TRBJ2-4,-,TRBV28,CASRPLDPDLAKNIQYF,TGTGCCAGCAGGCCGCTCGACCCAGATCTAGCCAAAAACATTCAGTACTTC
-,TRBJ2-2,-,TRBV24-1,CATSDLTALRNTGELFF,TGTGCCACCAGTGATTTAACAGCCCTAAGGAACACCGGGGAGCTGTTTTTT
-,TRBJ1-1,-,TRBV7-2,CASSLDMAEAFF,TGTGCCAGCAGCTTAGACATGGCTGAAGCTTTCTTT
-,TRBJ2-7,-,TRBV5-6,CASTDRVSYEQYF,TGTGCCAGCACCGATCGGGTGTCCTACGAGCAGTACTTC
-,TRBJ1-4,once,TRBV28,CASSLQGLNEKLFF,TGTGCCAGCAGTTTACAGGGCCTTAATGAAAAACTGTTTTTT
TRBD1,TRBJ1-6,-,TRBV2,CASSDTLGQGIDSPLHF,TGTGCCAGCAGTGATACGCTCGGACAGGGGATTGATTCACCCCTCCACTTT
-,TRBJ1-1,-,TRBV19,CASSMGAQGEAFF,TGTGCCAGTAGTATGGGGGCGCAGGGTGAAGCTTTCTTT
-,TRBJ2-4,-,TRBV4-2,CASSLKETGTLDF,TGTGCCAGCAGCCTCAAAGAAACCGGGACATTGGACTTC